A selection of T cell receptor beta chains follows, all from one sample in a study of blood T cell repertoires in COVID-19. Sequencing was performed with immunoSEQ multiplex PCR; in TCRdb, only in-frame clones are kept and a portion is missing. The sample yields under 250,000 clones, around 86% seen once. The sequenced sample consisted of peripheral blood. The receptor set was obtained from a man older than 75 with acute or convalescent COVID-19. The CDR3 runs from the conserved cysteine through the conserved F or W. D genes are given only for firm matches. Only part of the rows carry a size: once, few, many, or a class if the clone is expanded.

TRBJ2-1 TRBV2 NA few CASRVPADEQFF TGTGCCAGCAGGGTTCCAGCGGATGAGCAGTTCTTC
TRBJ1-2 TRBV7-2 TRBD1 NA CASSQTPGGQVYGYTF TGTGCCAGCAGCCAAACACCAGGGGGACAAGTCTATGGCTACACCTTC
TRBJ1-1 TRBV27 NA once CASSFQGMGTEAFF TGTGCCAGCAGTTTTCAGGGCATGGGCACTGAAGCTTTCTTT
TRBJ2-7 TRBV9 TRBD1 NA CASSGGTGGIEQYF TGTGCCAGCAGCGGAGGGACAGGGGGCATCGAGCAGTACTTC
TRBJ1-4 TRBV7-2 NA NA CASRRGANEKLFF TGTGCCAGCAGAAGGGGTGCTAATGAAAAACTGTTTTTT
TRBJ1-1 TRBV30 TRBD1 NA CAWVRQGVTEAFF TGTGCCTGGGTACGACAGGGGGTAACTGAAGCTTTCTTT
TRBJ1-3 TRBV6-5 NA NA CAIVGGSGNTIYF TGTGCCATCGTCGGGGGTTCTGGAAACACCATATATTTT
TRBJ2-3 TRBV20-1 TRBD2 NA CSASSGGPQYF TGCAGTGCTTCTAGCGGGGGGCCGCAGTATTTT
TRBJ1-5 TRBV19 NA NA CASRGQDKLNQPQHF TGTGCCAGTAGGGGGCAGGACAAACTAAATCAGCCCCAGCATTTT
TRBJ2-7 TRBV7-2 TRBD2 NA CASSYKAGEGRIEQYF TGTGCCAGCAGCTACAAGGCGGGGGAGGGGAGAATTGAGCAGTACTTC
TRBJ2-7 TRBV6-5 NA once CASNTYEQYF TGTGCCAGCAACACCTACGAGCAGTACTTC
TRBJ2-3 TRBV3-1/TRBV3-2 TRBD2 NA CASSHFGLASTDTQYF TGTGCCAGCAGCCATTTTGGACTAGCGAGCACAGATACGCAGTATTTT
TRBJ1-1 TRBV11-2 TRBD1 NA CASSLDLGQGTAEAFF TGTGCCAGCAGCTTAGATCTGGGACAGGGGACGGCTGAAGCTTTCTTT
TRBJ2-2 TRBV5-1 NA NA CASSLGAAGSTGELFF TGCGCCAGCAGCTTGGGGGCGGCGGGTTCCACCGGGGAGCTGTTTTTT
TRBJ1-6 TRBV3-1/TRBV3-2 TRBD1 NA CASSQQGGNSPLHF TGTGCCAGCAGCCAGCAGGGGGGCAATTCACCCCTCCACTTT
TRBJ1-1 TRBV18 NA NA CASSPGVVRSTEAFF TGTGCCAGCTCCCCCGGGGTGGTAAGAAGCACTGAAGCTTTCTTT
TRBJ2-3 TRBV2 TRBD2 NA CASIPGRGRADTQYF TGTGCCAGCATCCCCGGTCGGGGGAGGGCAGATACGCAGTATTTT
TRBJ2-2 TRBV19 NA NA CASSMADRITGELFF TGTGCCAGTAGTATGGCGGACAGAATCACCGGGGAGCTGTTTTTT
TRBJ2-3 TRBV12-3/TRBV12-4 NA once CASSPRDTQYF TGTGCCAGCAGTCCGCGGGATACGCAGTATTTT
TRBJ2-7 TRBV9 TRBD2 NA CASSSHSGPPEYEQYF TGTGCCAGCAGCTCCCATAGCGGGCCACCCGAGTACGAGCAGTACTTC
TRBJ1-5 TRBV19 NA NA CASSGAPLNNQPQHF TGTGCCAGCAGTGGGGCCCCCTTGAACAATCAGCCCCAGCATTTT
TRBJ1-2 TRBV7-8 NA NA CASSYDAGNYGYTF TGTGCCAGCAGCTACGATGCAGGGAACTATGGCTACACCTTC
TRBJ1-1 TRBV2 NA NA CASSERGWNTEAFF TGTGCCAGCAGTGAACGCGGATGGAACACTGAAGCTTTCTTT
TRBJ2-3 TRBV7-9 TRBD1 few CASSLAGGAGTDTQYF TGTGCCAGCAGCCTAGCAGGGGGCGCGGGCACAGATACGCAGTATTTT
TRBJ1-6 TRBV19 NA NA CASGLLGSPLHF TGTGCCAGCGGTCTTCTGGGCTCACCCCTCCACTTT
TRBJ2-5 TRBV6-2/TRBV6-3 NA NA CASSWRETQYF TGTGCCAGCAGTTGGCGGGAGACCCAGTACTTC
TRBJ1-1 TRBV7-9 NA NA CASRPDNQDTEAFF TGTGCCAGCAGACCCGACAATCAGGACACTGAAGCTTTCTTT
TRBJ1-2 TRBV7-9 TRBD1 NA CASRTGENYGYTF TGTGCCAGCAGGACAGGGGAGAACTATGGCTACACCTTC
TRBJ1-2 TRBV19 TRBD1 NA CASSPRPTTGPYGYTF TGTGCCAGTAGTCCCCGCCCTACGACAGGGCCCTATGGCTACACCTTC
TRBJ2-7 TRBV6-6 TRBD2 once CAVRGGDYEQYF TGTGCCGTTCGGGGGGGGGACTACGAGCAGTACTTC
TRBJ1-2 TRBV13 NA NA CASGPRRTYGYTF TGTGCCAGCGGGCCTAGGAGGACGTATGGCTACACCTTC
TRBJ2-1 TRBV7-2 TRBD2 NA CASSTGGAFSQYEQFF TGTGCCAGCAGCACGGGGGGGGCTTTCTCTCAGTATGAGCAGTTCTTC
TRBJ2-1 TRBV18 TRBD2 NA CASSPPPGGGYNEQFF TGTGCCAGCTCACCACCCCCGGGAGGTGGTTACAATGAGCAGTTCTTC